These 2 T cell receptor beta chains share one sample of origin, sequenced in a study of blood T cell repertoires in COVID-19. Sequencing used immunoSEQ multiplex PCR; TCRdb keeps in-frame clones, though not all of them. The profile shows more than 70,000 clones, over 75% of them singletons. Sequences were obtained from peripheral blood. Every receptor here comes from a man between 60 and 70 years old with acute or convalescent COVID-19.

The chain links TRBV5-1 to TRBJ2-3, with 7 positions matching TRBD2. CDR1 and CDR2 from the germline V gene are SGHRS and YFSETQ. Trimming took 4 bases from V and 2 from J; bases not matched to a gene: 4. This CDR3 is built from 14 residues. The CDR3 here is CASSRDYTTDTQYF. CDR3 DNA: TGCGCCAGCAGCCGGGACTACACCACAGATACGCAGTATTTT.

This chain uses TRBV6-5 with TRBJ1-1; TRBD1 agrees at 7 bases. CDR1 and CDR2 (germline): MNHEY, SVGAGI. With 4 bases clipped from V and 6 bases from J, the junction kept 8 bases outside the gene matches. The CDR3 is 14 amino acids. CDR3 in DNA: TGTGCCAGCAGTTCTCAATGGGGGACAGCTGAAGCTTTCTTT. Amino acids: CASSSQWGTAEAFF.